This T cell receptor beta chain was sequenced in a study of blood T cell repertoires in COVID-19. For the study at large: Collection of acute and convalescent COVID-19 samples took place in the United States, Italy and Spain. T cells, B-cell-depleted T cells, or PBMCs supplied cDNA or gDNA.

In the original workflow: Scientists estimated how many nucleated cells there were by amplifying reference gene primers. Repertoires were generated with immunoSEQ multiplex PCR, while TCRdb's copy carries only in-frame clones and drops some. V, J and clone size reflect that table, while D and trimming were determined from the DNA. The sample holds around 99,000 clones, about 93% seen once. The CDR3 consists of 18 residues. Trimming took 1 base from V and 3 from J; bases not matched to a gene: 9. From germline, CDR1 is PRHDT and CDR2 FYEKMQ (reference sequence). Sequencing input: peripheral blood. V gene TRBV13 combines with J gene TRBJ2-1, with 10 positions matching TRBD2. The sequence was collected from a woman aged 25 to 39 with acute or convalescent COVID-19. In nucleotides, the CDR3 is TGTGCCAGCAGCTTAGCGATGGGGCTAGCGGGAGACTACAATGAGCAGTTCTTC. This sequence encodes CASSLAMGLAGDYNEQFF.